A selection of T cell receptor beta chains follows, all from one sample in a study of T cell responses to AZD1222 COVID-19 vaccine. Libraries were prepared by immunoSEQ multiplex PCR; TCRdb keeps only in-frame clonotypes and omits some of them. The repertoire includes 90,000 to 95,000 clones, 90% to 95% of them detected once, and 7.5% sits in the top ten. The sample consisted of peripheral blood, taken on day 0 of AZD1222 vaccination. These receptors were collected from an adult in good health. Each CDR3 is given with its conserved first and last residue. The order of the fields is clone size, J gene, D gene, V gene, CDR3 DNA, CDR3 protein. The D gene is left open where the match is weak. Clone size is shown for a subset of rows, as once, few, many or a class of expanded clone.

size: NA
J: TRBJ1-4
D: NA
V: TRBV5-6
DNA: TGTGCCAGCAGCTCGAATGAAAAACTGTTTTTT
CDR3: CASSSNEKLFF

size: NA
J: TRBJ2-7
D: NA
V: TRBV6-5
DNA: TGTGCCAGCAGTTACTCTTCTGTTGCCTACGAGCAGTACTTC
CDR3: CASSYSSVAYEQYF

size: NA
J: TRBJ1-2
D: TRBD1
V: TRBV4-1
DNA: TGCGCCAGCAGCCAAGATCAGGGGACAGCCAACTATGGCTACACCTTC
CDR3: CASSQDQGTANYGYTF

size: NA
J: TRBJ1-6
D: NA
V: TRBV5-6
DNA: TGTGCCAGCAGCTTTCGGGGACCGGACACCTATAATTCACCCCTCCACTTT
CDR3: CASSFRGPDTYNSPLHF

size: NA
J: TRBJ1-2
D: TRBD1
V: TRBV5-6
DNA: TGTGCCAGCAGCCCCCTCGGGACAGGGAATGGCTACACCTTC
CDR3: CASSPLGTGNGYTF

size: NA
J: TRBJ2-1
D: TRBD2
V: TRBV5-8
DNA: TGTGCCAGCAGCTTTTCCCCTAGCGGGAGTGTGAACAATGAGCAGTTCTTC
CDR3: CASSFSPSGSVNNEQFF

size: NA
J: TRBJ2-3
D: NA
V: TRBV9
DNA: TGTGCCAGCAGCAGAGGCGCGGGGGCCCGTCAGGCAGATACGCAGTATTTT
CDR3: CASSRGAGARQADTQYF

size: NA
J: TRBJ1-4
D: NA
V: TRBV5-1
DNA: TGCGCCAGCAGCTTGTGGGGGGGAACAACTAATGAAAAACTGTTTTTT
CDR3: CASSLWGGTTNEKLFF

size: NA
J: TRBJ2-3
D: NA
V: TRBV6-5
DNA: TGTGCCAGCGGTCGGTATAGCGGCTCCACAGATACGCAGTATTTT
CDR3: CASGRYSGSTDTQYF

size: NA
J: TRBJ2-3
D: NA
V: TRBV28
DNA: TGTGCCAGCAGTGGGCTCCCGAAGATAGATACGCAGTATTTT
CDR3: CASSGLPKIDTQYF

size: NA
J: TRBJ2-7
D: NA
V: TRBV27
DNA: TGTGCCAGCAGAACCGGGTCCGGCGAGCAGTACTTC
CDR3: CASRTGSGEQYF

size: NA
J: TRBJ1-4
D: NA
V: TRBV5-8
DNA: TGTGCCAGCAACACTCAGTTTGCAACTAATGAAAAACTGTTTTTT
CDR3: CASNTQFATNEKLFF

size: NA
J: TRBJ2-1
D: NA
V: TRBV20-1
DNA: TGCAGTGGGGAGCCATACAATGAGCAGTTCTTC
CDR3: CSGEPYNEQFF

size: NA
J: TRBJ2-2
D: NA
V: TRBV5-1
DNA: TGCGCCAGCAGCTTGGAGTCTGGGGCAACCGCCGGGGAGCTGTTTTTT
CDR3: CASSLESGATAGELFF

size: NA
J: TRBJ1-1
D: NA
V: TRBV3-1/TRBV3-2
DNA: TGTGCCAGCGCCTACCTGGGGGAGGGCACTGAAGCTTTCTTT
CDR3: CASAYLGEGTEAFF

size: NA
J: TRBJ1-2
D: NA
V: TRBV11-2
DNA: TGTGCCAGCAGCTTATTAAGCCAGGGGAATGGCTACACCTTC
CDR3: CASSLLSQGNGYTF

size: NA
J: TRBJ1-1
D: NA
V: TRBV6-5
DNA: TGTGCCAGCAGTTCAGGGACCCTCATGAACACTGAAGCTTTCTTT
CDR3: CASSSGTLMNTEAFF

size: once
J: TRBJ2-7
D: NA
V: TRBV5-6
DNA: TGTGCCAGCAGCTTGTTTCAAGTCCACGAGCAGTACTTC
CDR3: CASSLFQVHEQYF

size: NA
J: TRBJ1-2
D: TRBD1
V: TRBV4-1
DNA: TGCGCCAGCAGCCAGTACTTGGACAGGGAAGGGGGCTACACCTTC
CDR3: CASSQYLDREGGYTF

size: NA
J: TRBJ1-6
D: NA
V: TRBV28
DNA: TGTGCCAGCAGTGGGGAGGTAACCCTCCACTTT
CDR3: CASSGEVTLHF

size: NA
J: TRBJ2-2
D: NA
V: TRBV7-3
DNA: TGTGCCAGCAGCCGGACCGGGGAGCTGTTTTTT
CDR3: CASSRTGELFF

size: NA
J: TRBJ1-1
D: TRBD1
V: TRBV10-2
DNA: TGCGCCAGCCGGCCGGGACAGGGGTTCCCTGAAGCTTTCTTT
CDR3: CASRPGQGFPEAFF

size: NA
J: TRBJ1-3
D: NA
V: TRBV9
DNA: TGTGCCAGCAGCGTCCTTCCCGCCTTTTTGGCTGGAAACACCATATATTTT
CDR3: CASSVLPAFLAGNTIYF

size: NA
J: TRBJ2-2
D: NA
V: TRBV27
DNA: TGTGCCAGCAGATCGACAGGGAACACCGGGGAGCTGTTTTTT
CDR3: CASRSTGNTGELFF

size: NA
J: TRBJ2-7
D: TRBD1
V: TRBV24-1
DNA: TGTGCCACCAGTGATTGCCAGTCCGGGACAGAAGATTACGAGCAGTACTTC
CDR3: CATSDCQSGTEDYEQYF

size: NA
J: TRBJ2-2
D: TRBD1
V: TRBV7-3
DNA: TGTGCCAGCAGCCGACAACAGGGGTACACCGGGGAGCTGTTTTTT
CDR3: CASSRQQGYTGELFF

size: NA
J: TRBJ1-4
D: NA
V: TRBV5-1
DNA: TGCGCCAGCAGCGGTGCTGCAACTAATGAAAAACTGTTTTTT
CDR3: CASSGAATNEKLFF

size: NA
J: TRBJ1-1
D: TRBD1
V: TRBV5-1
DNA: TGCGCCAGCAGCTCAGGGACAGCCGGCACTGAAGCTTTCTTT
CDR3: CASSSGTAGTEAFF

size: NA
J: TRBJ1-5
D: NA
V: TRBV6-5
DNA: TGTGCCAGCAGTTACGACGGGAATAGCAATCAGCCCCAGCATTTT
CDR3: CASSYDGNSNQPQHF

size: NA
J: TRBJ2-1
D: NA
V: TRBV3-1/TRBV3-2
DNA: TGTGCCAGCAGCCAAGAAGCACTTAGCTCCTACAATGAGCAGTTCTTC
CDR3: CASSQEALSSYNEQFF

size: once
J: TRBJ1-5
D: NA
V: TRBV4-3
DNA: TGCGCCAGCAGCCAAGAGTACGGTAGCAATCAGCCCCAGCATTTT
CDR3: CASSQEYGSNQPQHF

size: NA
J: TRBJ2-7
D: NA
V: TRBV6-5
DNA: TGTGCCAGCAGTCCGAGGGGCTCTACTTCCTACGAGCAGTACTTC
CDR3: CASSPRGSTSYEQYF

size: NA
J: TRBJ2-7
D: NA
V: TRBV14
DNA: TGTGCCAGCAGCCGGGTCGGACAGCCCGGCTACGAGCAGTACTTC
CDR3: CASSRVGQPGYEQYF

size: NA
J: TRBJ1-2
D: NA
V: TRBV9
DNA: TGTGCCAGCAGCGTAGGGGGGGCCGCCAGGGGCTACACCTTC
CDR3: CASSVGGAARGYTF

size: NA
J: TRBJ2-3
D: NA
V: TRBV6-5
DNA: TGTGCCGGAAAACAGGGTTCTAGCACAGATACGCAGTATTTT
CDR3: CAGKQGSSTDTQYF

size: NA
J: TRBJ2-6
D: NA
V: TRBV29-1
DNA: TGCAGCGTTGAGGGGGGCTCTGGGGCCAACGTCCTGACTTTC
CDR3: CSVEGGSGANVLTF

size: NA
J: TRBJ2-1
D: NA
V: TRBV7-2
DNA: TGTGCCAGCGGACGCGTCCACAATGAGCAGTTCTTC
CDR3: CASGRVHNEQFF

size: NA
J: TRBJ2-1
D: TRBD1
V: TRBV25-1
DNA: TGTGCCAGCAGTGTGCCGCGAAGACAGGGAAGTTCCTACAATGAGCAGTTCTTC
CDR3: CASSVPRRQGSSYNEQFF

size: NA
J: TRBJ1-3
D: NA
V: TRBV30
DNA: TGTGCCTGGAGTGGAACGTACTCTGGAAACACCATATATTTT
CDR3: CAWSGTYSGNTIYF

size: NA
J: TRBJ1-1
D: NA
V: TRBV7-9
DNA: TGTGCCAGCAGCTTAGACAGGCTGAACACTGAAGCTTTCTTT
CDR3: CASSLDRLNTEAFF

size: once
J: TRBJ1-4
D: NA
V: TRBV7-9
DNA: TGTGCCAGCAGAGGTGTTACTAATGAAAAACTGTTTTTT
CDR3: CASRGVTNEKLFF

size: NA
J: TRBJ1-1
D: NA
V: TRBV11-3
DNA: TGTGCCAGCAGCCGCAAACAGGGCACTGAAGCTTTCTTT
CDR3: CASSRKQGTEAFF

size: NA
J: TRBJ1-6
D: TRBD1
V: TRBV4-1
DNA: TGCGCCAGCAGCCAAGATCTTCGCAGGGGGAATTCACCCCTCCACTTT
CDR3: CASSQDLRRGNSPLHF

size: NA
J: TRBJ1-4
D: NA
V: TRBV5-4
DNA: TGTGCCAGCAGCTTGGACGGGCTCATGGCAACTAATGAAAAACTGTTTTTT
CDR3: CASSLDGLMATNEKLFF

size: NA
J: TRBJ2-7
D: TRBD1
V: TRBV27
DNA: TGTGCCAGCAGTTTGGAGGCAGGGGGCTACGAGCAGTACTTC
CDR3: CASSLEAGGYEQYF

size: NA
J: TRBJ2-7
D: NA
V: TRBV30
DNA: TGTGCCGGGGACGGCAACTCCTACGAGCAGTACTTC
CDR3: CAGDGNSYEQYF

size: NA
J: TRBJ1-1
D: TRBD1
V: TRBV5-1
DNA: TGCGCCAGCAGCCCAGCAACAGGGGCTGGGGCTGAAGCTTTCTTT
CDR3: CASSPATGAGAEAFF

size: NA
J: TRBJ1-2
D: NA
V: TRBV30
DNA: TGTGCCGGAAGGGGTCCAGAAGGCTACACCTTC
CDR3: CAGRGPEGYTF

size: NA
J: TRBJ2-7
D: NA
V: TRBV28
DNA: TGTGCCAGCAGTAATTTCGCATACGAGCAGTACTTC
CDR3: CASSNFAYEQYF

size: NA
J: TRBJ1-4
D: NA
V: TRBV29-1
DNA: TGCAGCGTTCGGGGGAGCGGGGAATTGGGTGAAAAACTGTTTTTT
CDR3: CSVRGSGELGEKLFF

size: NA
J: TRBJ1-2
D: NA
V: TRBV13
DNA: TGTGCCAGCAGCTTAGGGAGACAGCCCAGCTACACCTTC
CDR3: CASSLGRQPSYTF

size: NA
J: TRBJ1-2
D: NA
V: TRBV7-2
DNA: TGTGCCAGCAGCTTAGAGGCGACAAAATATGGCTACACCTTC
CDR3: CASSLEATKYGYTF

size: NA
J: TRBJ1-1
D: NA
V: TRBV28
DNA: TGTGCCAGCAGTAGTCCGGGGATGAACACTGAAGCTTTCTTT
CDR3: CASSSPGMNTEAFF

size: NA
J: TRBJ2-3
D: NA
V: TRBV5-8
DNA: TGTGCCAGCAGCCTACTGGATTCTAGCACAGATACGCAGTATTTT
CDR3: CASSLLDSSTDTQYF

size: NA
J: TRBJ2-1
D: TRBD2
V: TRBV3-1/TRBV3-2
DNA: TGTGCCAGCAGCCACTCCGGGACTAGCGCACACAATGAGCAGTTCTTC
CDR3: CASSHSGTSAHNEQFF

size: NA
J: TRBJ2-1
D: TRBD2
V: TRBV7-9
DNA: TGTGCCAGCAGCCACCCAGCGGGGGTACCTCTAAATGAGCAGTTCTTC
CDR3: CASSHPAGVPLNEQFF

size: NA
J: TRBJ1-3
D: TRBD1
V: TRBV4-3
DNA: TGCGCCAGCAGCCATGCTGACAGGGACTCTGGAAACACCATATATTTT
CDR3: CASSHADRDSGNTIYF

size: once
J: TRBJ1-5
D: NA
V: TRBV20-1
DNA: TGCAGTGCTAGTCCTATGGGGGTTTATAGCAATCAGCCCCAGCATTTT
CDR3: CSASPMGVYSNQPQHF

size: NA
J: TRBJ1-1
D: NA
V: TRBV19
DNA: TGTGCCAGTAGTTGGGGGCAGGAGGGGACTGAAGCTTTCTTT
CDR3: CASSWGQEGTEAFF